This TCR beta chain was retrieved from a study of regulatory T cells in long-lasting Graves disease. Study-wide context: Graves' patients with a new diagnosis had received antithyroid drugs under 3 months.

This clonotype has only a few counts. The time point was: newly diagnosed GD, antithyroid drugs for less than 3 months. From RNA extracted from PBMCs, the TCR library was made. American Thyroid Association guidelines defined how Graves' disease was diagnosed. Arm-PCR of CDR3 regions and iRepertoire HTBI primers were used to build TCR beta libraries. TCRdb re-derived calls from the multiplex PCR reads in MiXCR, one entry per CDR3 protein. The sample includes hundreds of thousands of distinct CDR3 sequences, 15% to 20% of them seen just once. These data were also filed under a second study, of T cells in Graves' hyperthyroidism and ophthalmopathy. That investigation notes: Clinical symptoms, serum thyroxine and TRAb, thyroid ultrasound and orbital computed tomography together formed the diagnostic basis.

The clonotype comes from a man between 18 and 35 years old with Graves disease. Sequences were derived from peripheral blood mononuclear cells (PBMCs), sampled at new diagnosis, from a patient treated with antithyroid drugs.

The CDR3 nucleotides read TGCAGTGCCATCGACCCCGTGGCAGGGGGCCCTGAAGCTTTCTTT. Protein product: CSAIDPVAGGPEAFF. V gene TRBV20-1 combines with J gene TRBJ1-1, with 8 positions matching TRBD1. The CDR3 length is 15 residues. V trimming: 6 bases; J trimming: 6 bases; junction bases outside the gene matches: 15. Germline loops: CDR1 DFQATT, CDR2 SNEGSKA (reference sequence).